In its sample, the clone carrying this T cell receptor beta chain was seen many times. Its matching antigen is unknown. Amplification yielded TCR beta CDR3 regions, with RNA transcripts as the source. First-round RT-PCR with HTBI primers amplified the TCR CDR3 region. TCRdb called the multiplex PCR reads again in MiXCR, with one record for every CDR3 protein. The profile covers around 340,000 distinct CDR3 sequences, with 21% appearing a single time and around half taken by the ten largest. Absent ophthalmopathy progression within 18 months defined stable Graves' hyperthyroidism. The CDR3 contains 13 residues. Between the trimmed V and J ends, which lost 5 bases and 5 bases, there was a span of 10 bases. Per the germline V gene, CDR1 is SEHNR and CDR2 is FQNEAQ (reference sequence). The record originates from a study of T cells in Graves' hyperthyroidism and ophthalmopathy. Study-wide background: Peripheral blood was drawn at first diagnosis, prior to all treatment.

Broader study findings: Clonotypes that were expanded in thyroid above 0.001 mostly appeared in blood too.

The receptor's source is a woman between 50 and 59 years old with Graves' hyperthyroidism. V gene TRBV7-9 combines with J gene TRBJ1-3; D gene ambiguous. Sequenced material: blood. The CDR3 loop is CASSPPTRNTIYF. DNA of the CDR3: TGTGCCAGCAGCCCGCCGACGAGAAACACCATATATTTT. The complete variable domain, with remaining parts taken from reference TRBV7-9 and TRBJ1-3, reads DTGVSQNPRHKITKRGQNVTFRCDPISEHNRLYWYRQTLGQGPEFLTYFQNEAQLEKSRLLSDRFSAERPKGSFSTLEIQRTEQGDSAMYLCASSPPTRNTIYFGEGSWLTVV.